The 8 T cell receptor beta chains below come from one sample, sequenced in a study of OX40 agonist ivuxolimab in advanced cancers. Clones were read by immunoSEQ multiplex PCR, and TCRdb kept only the in-frame ones, dropping some. This table holds over 85,000 clones, around 94% found once. The sample was CD4+ or CD8+ T cells sorted from blood, taken in a trial of the OX40 agonist ivuxolimab. The receptors here all came from an adult with an advanced solid tumor such as melanoma, head and neck, liver or kidney cancer.

This sequence joins TRBV10-3 and TRBJ2-3, with 11 bases fitting TRBD2. With 4 bases clipped from V and 3 bases from J, the junction kept 12 bases outside the gene matches. In germline, CDR1 is ENHRY, CDR2 SYGVKD. CDR3 length: 18 residues. Written as DNA, the CDR3 is TGTGCCATCAGTGGGCCCCTCGGACGGACTAGCGGGACAGATACGCAGTATTTT. Protein product: CAISGPLGRTSGTDTQYF.

The chain links TRBV30 to TRBJ2-3; D not resolved. Trimming cost V 3 bases and J 2 bases, with 9 bases left between them. Germline lookup yields CDR1 GTSNPN and CDR2 SVGIG (reference sequence). This CDR3 comprises 13 residues. DNA of the CDR3: TGTGCCTGGAGGCGACTGACCACAGATACGCAGTATTTT. Its translation is CAWRRLTTDTQYF.

About this clone itself: The same CDR3 also results from other DNA sequences found in this sample. The chain has TRBV7-2 and TRBJ1-2, with a tentative D call TRBD1 (6 bases). The CDR3 covers 19 residues. Germline CDR1 SGHTA, CDR2 FQGNSA. Trimming shortened V by 5 bases and J by 5 bases, and 30 bases separated the two germline ends. The CDR3 here is CASSVIGWGAAKGGYGYTF. CDR3 in DNA: TGTGCCAGCAGCGTAATAGGTTGGGGGGCCGCAAAGGGTGGATATGGCTACACCTTC.

The chain couples TRBV6-5 to TRBJ1-5; D call uncertain. This CDR3 has 13 residues. CDR1 and CDR2 from the germline V gene are MNHEY and SVGAGI. Trimming shortened V by 8 bases and J by 2 bases, and 10 bases separated the two germline ends. The CDR3 bases are TGTGCCAGCGGCGTAAGGGGCAATCAGCCCCAGCATTTT. Translated: CASGVRGNQPQHF.

The chain is built from TRBV19 and TRBJ2-6, with D possibly TRBD1 on 6 matching bases. V shed 5 bases and J shed 4 bases, with 15 bases lying between them. Germline V gene data show CDR1 as LNHDA and CDR2 as SQIVND (reference sequence). The CDR3 consists of 16 residues. In DNA form, the CDR3 reads TGTGCCAGTAGTGCGAACAGGGTGTCCGGGGCCAACGTCCTGACTTTC. This translates into CASSANRVSGANVLTF.

The chain uses TRBV30 and TRBJ1-2; D is perhaps TRBD1 (6 bases). In germline, CDR1 is GTSNPN, CDR2 SVGIG (reference sequence). Trimming took 5 bases from V and 2 from J, leaving 12 bases between them. This CDR3 has 13 residues. The CDR3 region is CAWGDNRNYGYTF. CDR3 DNA: TGTGCCTGGGGGGACAACCGGAACTATGGCTACACCTTC. Full variable domain (remainder filled in from reference TRBV30 and TRBJ1-2): SQTIHQWPATLVQPVGSPLSLECTVEGTSNPNLYWYRQAAGRGLQLLFYSVGIGQISSEVPQNLSASRPQDRQFILSSKKLLLSDSGFYLCAWGDNRNYGYTFGSGTRLTVV.

V and J are TRBV7-9 and TRBJ1-5; a weak D match, TRBD1 (5 bases). In germline, CDR1 is SEHNR, CDR2 FQNEAQ (reference sequence). The length of the CDR3 is 16 residues. V was cut by 5 bases and J by 3 bases, with 17 bases left in between. The CDR3 loop is CASSLGRGAYNQPQHF. The CDR3 bases are TGTGCCAGCAGCCTAGGGAGGGGAGCCTACAATCAGCCCCAGCATTTT.

This chain joins TRBV2 and TRBJ1-5, with a possible D match to TRBD1 (5 bases). V dropped 4 bases and J dropped 3 bases, with 13 bases sitting between them. Looked up from germline, CDR1 is SNHLY and CDR2 is FYNNEI. CDR3 length: 15 amino acids. The CDR3 bases are TGTGCCAGCAGTGTCACAGGCGGTTCCAATCAGCCCCAGCATTTT. This gives the protein CASSVTGGSNQPQHF.